This T cell receptor (beta chain) derives from a study of OX40 agonist ivuxolimab in advanced cancers. About the full investigation: Ivuxolimab was a fully human IgG2 agonistic monoclonal antibody targeting the costimulatory receptor OX40 (CD134). Intravenous ivuxolimab was administered to patients every 2 weeks at six dose levels: 0.01, 0.1, 0.3, 1.5, 3 and 10 mg/kg. Partial responses were achieved by three dose-escalation patients, of whom one had hepatocellular carcinoma and two had cutaneous melanoma. In the dose-escalation cohort, more than 75% of patients were male, and the mean age was around 60 years, with a range of roughly 23 to 85. Of the approximately 50 dose-escalation patients, hepatocellular carcinoma was present in about 20, melanoma in some 15, renal cell carcinoma in 9 and head and neck cancer in 9. The purpose of peripheral TCRbeta sequencing was to test whether ivuxolimab changed TCR sequence diversity and led to clonal T-cell expansion. The paper covers the monotherapy dose-escalation part of the phase I ivuxolimab trial, which included N of about 50 patients. Patients were allowed to have had prior anti-PD-1, anti-PD-L1 or anti-CTLA-4 therapy, and approximately 41% of the dose-escalation patients had previously received checkpoint inhibitors.

Summary of the overall study and its limitations: Low levels of normalized T-cell clonal expansion were also seen in some patients who did not respond. In partial responders in the 0.1-3.0 mg/kg groups, normalized peripheral clonal expansion was found to be among the lowest, especially among CD8+ T cells. At doses of 0.1 to 3.0 mg/kg, clonal expansion of both CD4+ and CD8+ T cells in blood was seen between baseline and week 6. After ivuxolimab, CD8+ T cells had more expanded clones than CD4+ T cells on average. Which antigens the clonally expanded peripheral T cells were specific for was not determined.

Genomic DNA was extracted from sorted cells for sequencing of the TCRbeta CDR3 region. TCRbeta CDR3 regions were sequenced using the immunoSEQ Assay. Not all clones reach the TCRdb copy of this immuneACCESS table, which keeps in-frame sequences only. Checked studies attribute under half of the gap to unresolved V genes and leave the rest unexplained. In this sample the table shows tens of thousands of clones, approximately 86% of which occur a single time. The ten top clones hold 1.3% of the sample. A distance of 10 bases separates the germline ends of V and J, which lose 0 bases and 12 bases respectively. According to the germline V gene, CDR1 reads SGDLS and CDR2 reads YYNGEE. Counted from cysteine to phenylalanine, this CDR3 has 12 amino acids. Only the CDR3 part of the read is kept: 36 bases, read in frame from the first base. Patients with a history of autoimmune disease or receiving systemic immunosuppression were excluded from the trial. Peripheral blood for TCR sequencing was collected from all dose cohorts at baseline, on cycle 4 day 1, and on cycle 7 day 1. Samples were obtained from an open-label, multicenter, first-in-human phase I dose-escalation trial of ivuxolimab. Adults with locally advanced or metastatic head and neck squamous cell, hepatocellular, melanoma or renal cell carcinoma were enrolled in the trial. Before TCR sequencing, CD4+ and CD8+ T cells were separately sorted from peripheral blood.

As regards this clone: Its recognized antigen is unknown. Base qualities were left out, and no much larger clone turns up one base away.

The source of this sequence is an adult with an advanced solid tumor such as melanoma, head and neck, liver or kidney cancer. Sequencing was performed on CD4+ or CD8+ T cells sorted from blood, taken in a trial of the OX40 agonist ivuxolimab. This chain joins TRBV9 to TRBJ2-1; a confident D gene designation cannot be given. The DNA sequence reads TGTGCCAGCAGCGTAGATAGCTTGAGGCAGTTCTTC. It specifies CASSVDSLRQFF.